This passage covers 21 T cell receptor beta chains from one sample sequenced in a study of cytomegalovirus exposure and HLA in healthy donors. Researchers ran the PCR with 60 Vbeta and 13 Jbeta primers. Clones were sequenced by immunoSEQ multiplex PCR, and TCRdb holds only the in-frame ones, with some missing. Here the sample spans 200,000 or so clones, over 65% being singletons. The source material was PBMCs. These receptors were taken from a middle-aged man in good health and CMV-seronegative.

J is TRBJ1-2 and V is TRBV29-1; D is undetermined. Per germline, CDR1 SQVTM and CDR2 ANQGSEA. The CDR3 loop spans 14 amino acids. Trimming shortened V by 4 bases and J by 2 bases, and 14 bases separated the two germline ends. The CDR3 sequence is CSVVGRGLNYGYTF. The CDR3 nucleotides read TGCAGCGTTGTTGGCCGGGGTTTGAACTATGGCTACACCTTC.

The CDR3 here is CASRGVAGTDTQYF. The CDR3 DNA reads as TGTGCCAGCAGAGGGGTAGCGGGCACAGATACGCAGTATTTT. The V and J genes are TRBV7-2 and TRBJ2-3; D might be TRBD2 (6 bases). Between the trimmed V and J ends, which lost 6 bases and 1 base, there was a span of 11 bases. This CDR3 has 14 amino acids. Per the germline V gene, CDR1 is SGHTA and CDR2 is FQGNSA.

Only a few counts were recorded for this clone. The V gene is TRBV15, the J gene TRBJ2-6, with D possibly TRBD1 on 6 matching bases. Trimming took off 2 bases at V and 0 bases at J, with 14 bases between the two ends. There are 18 residues in the CDR3. The germline V gene has CDR1 LNHNV and CDR2 YYDKDF (reference sequence). CDR3 region: CATSRQGITYSGANVLTF. CDR3 nucleotides: TGTGCCACCAGCAGACAGGGGATAACCTACTCTGGGGCCAACGTCCTGACTTTC.

The genes are TRBV10-2 and TRBJ1-3, with 7 nucleotides matching TRBD1. With 6 bases clipped from V and 4 bases from J, the junction kept 9 bases outside the gene matches. Germline V gene lookup returns CDR1 WSHSY and CDR2 SAAADI. CDR3 size: 15 residues. The CDR3, as DNA: TGCGCCAGCAGAGGGGACAGAAGGAGGGGAAACACCATATATTTT. Protein: CASRGDRRRGNTIYF.

V gene TRBV27 combines with J gene TRBJ2-7; D possibly corresponds to TRBD2 (6 bases). This CDR3 is built from 13 residues. Trimming cost V 10 bases and J 0 bases, with 13 bases left between them. Germline lookup yields CDR1 MNHEY and CDR2 SMNVEV (reference sequence). The CDR3 loop is CATRLSGSYEQYF. CDR3 DNA sequence: TGTGCCACCCGACTTAGCGGCTCCTACGAGCAGTACTTC.

This sequence joins TRBV2 and TRBJ1-2, with a tentative D call TRBD1 (5 bases). The CDR3 spans 13 residues. V lost 3 bases to trimming and J lost 4 bases, with 9 bases between them. Germline V CDR1 and CDR2: SNHLY, FYNNEI. DNA for the CDR3: TGTGCCAGCAGTGAGGGGCTGCGCTATGGCTACACCTTC. Translation: CASSEGLRYGYTF.

The chain links TRBV6-1 to TRBJ2-1; 7 nucleotides agree with TRBD1. The trim removed 6 bases at V and 4 bases at J, leaving 9 bases unmatched. From germline, CDR1 is MNHNS and CDR2 SASEGT. The CDR3 runs 15 residues. Here the CDR3 DNA reads TGTGCCAGCAGCCGAAAAGGGACAGAGTACAATGAGCAGTTCTTC. Translation: CASSRKGTEYNEQFF.

The V and J genes are TRBV19 and TRBJ1-1; 10 bases match TRBD1. Germline loops: CDR1 LNHDA, CDR2 SQIVND (reference sequence). V shed 0 bases, J shed 3 bases, and the junction held 7 bases outside the gene matches. This CDR3 region has 17 residues. The CDR3 sequence: CASSIEGDRGPDTEAFF. CDR3 coding DNA: TGTGCCAGTAGTATAGAGGGGGACAGGGGTCCGGACACTGAAGCTTTCTTT.

V usage is TRBV6-4 and J usage is TRBJ1-4; D gene ambiguous. Germline V gene sequence: CDR1 MRHNA, CDR2 SNTAGT. Trimming pared 5 bases from V and 10 bases from J, leaving 11 bases between. The CDR3 contains 12 residues. This CDR3 is CASSSSLGKLFF. CDR3 sequence (DNA): TGTGCCAGCAGTTCTTCTCTAGGAAAACTGTTTTTT.

V gene TRBV6-4 combines with J gene TRBJ2-4; the D gene is possibly TRBD2 (5 bases). The V and J ends lost 0 bases and 4 bases respectively, with 19 bases between them. The CDR3 runs 18 residues. Germline V gene sequence: CDR1 MRHNA, CDR2 SNTAGT. CDR3 residues: CASSDSRGREIEKNIQYF. The CDR3 bases are TGTGCCAGCAGTGACTCACGGGGAAGGGAGATTGAGAAAAACATTCAGTACTTC.

This clone was seen once. This rearrangement joins TRBV18 to TRBJ2-1, with D hard to call. Trimming removed 4 bases from V and 0 bases from J, with 19 bases in between. CDR3 length: 18 residues. Per the germline V gene, CDR1 is KGHSH and CDR2 is LQKENI. The CDR3 is CASSLATAAQSSYNEQFF. The CDR3, as DNA: TGTGCCAGCTCACTAGCTACGGCGGCCCAGAGCTCCTACAATGAGCAGTTCTTC.

This clone has more than one count but fewer than ten. This chain links TRBV4-2 with TRBJ1-5, with D possibly TRBD1 on 5 matching bases. In germline, CDR1 is LGHNA, CDR2 YNFKEQ. The CDR3 totals 15 residues. V shed 0 bases and J shed 2 bases, with 8 bases lying between them. The CDR3 region has the DNA TGTGCCAGCAGCCAAGATTGGGGGGGCAATCAGCCCCAGCATTTT. Translated: CASSQDWGGNQPQHF.

This chain connects TRBV7-6 to TRBJ2-1; the D gene is possibly TRBD2 (5 bases). V gave up 1 base and J gave up 8 bases, with 6 bases separating them. The CDR3 has 12 residues. Germline CDR1 SGHVS, CDR2 FNYEAQ. In DNA, the CDR3 is TGTGCCAGCAGCTTAGGGGGAGATGAGCAGTTCTTC. Translation gives CASSLGGDEQFF.

There are a few counts of this clone. The CDR3 DNA reads as TGTGCCAGCAGCCCCGTCGCGTTGGGAGGACTGTTTTTT. Amino acid sequence: CASSPVALGGLFF. V gene TRBV7-8 combines with J gene TRBJ1-4; no reliable D call. The CDR3 is made up of 13 amino acids. The germline V gene encodes CDR1 SGHVS and CDR2 FQNEAQ. Trimming removed 5 bases from V and 13 bases from J, with 17 bases in between.

V gene TRBV4-1 combines with J gene TRBJ1-1; D call uncertain. V was shortened by 6 bases and J by 1 base, with 15 bases between the two germline ends. The CDR3 extends over 15 amino acids. The germline V gene encodes CDR1 MGHRA and CDR2 YSYEKL. The CDR3 sequence is CASRGPGGWNTEAFF. DNA of the CDR3: TGCGCCAGCAGGGGTCCGGGAGGGTGGAACACTGAAGCTTTCTTT.

V gene TRBV5-5 combines with J gene TRBJ2-5; no clear D. Germline assignment: CDR1 SGHKS and CDR2 YYEKEE (reference sequence). This CDR3 region has 13 residues. V was pared by 4 bases and J by 0 bases, with 7 bases between. CDR3 residues: CASSRVYQETQYF. CDR3 in DNA: TGTGCCAGCAGCCGGGTGTACCAAGAGACCCAGTACTTC.

This clone has a single count. The V gene is TRBV19, the J gene TRBJ2-2; possibly TRBD1 for D (5 bases). The CDR3 totals 15 residues. V was clipped by 4 bases and J by 7 bases, with 16 bases between them. Germline loops: CDR1 LNHDA, CDR2 SQIVND (reference sequence). DNA of the CDR3: TGTGCCAGTAGTACTGTAGGGGCGCATTTCGGGGAGCTGTTTTTT. Its protein product is CASSTVGAHFGELFF.

This chain joins TRBV4-1 and TRBJ2-7; D unresolved. The CDR3 is 13 residues long. The germline V gene has CDR1 MGHRA and CDR2 YSYEKL. Trimming stripped 4 bases from V and 0 bases from J, with 7 bases between. In nucleotides, the CDR3 is TGCGCCAGCAGCCCTCCTAGCTCCTACGAGCAGTACTTC. Translation gives CASSPPSSYEQYF.

V and J are TRBV7-9 and TRBJ2-1; D ambiguous. Trimming cost V 8 bases and J 8 bases, with 16 bases left between them. The CDR3 consists of 13 residues. Germline assignment: CDR1 SEHNR and CDR2 FQNEAQ (reference sequence). CDR3 bases: TGTGCCAGCCTCGATCCCGCCCGCGATGAGCAGTTCTTC. This sequence encodes CASLDPARDEQFF.

This clone has just one count. Sequence at one end of the junction differs from germline and may be a read error. The V call is TRBV7-9, the J call TRBJ2-7; D is undetermined. The germline CDR1 and CDR2 sequences are SEHNR and FQNEAQ (reference sequence). CDR3 length: 14 residues. CDR3 in amino acids: CSSSLHQASYEQYF. The CDR3 nucleotides read TGTTCCAGCAGCTTACACCAGGCTTCCTACGAGCAGTACTTC.

The rearrangement links TRBV28 to TRBJ2-5; 12 positions agree with TRBD1. The germline V gene encodes CDR1 MDHEN and CDR2 SYDVKM. The CDR3 totals 17 residues. Trimming cost V 3 bases and J 5 bases; bases outside gene matches: 10. CDR3: CASSFRGTGGSRETQYF. CDR3 bases: TGTGCCAGCAGTTTCAGAGGGACAGGGGGCAGTAGGGAGACCCAGTACTTC.